This is a list of T cell receptor beta chains from one sample in a study of monozygotic twins with inflammatory bowel disease. One entry per CDR3 protein, without DNA, is what TCRdb gives after re-calling the 5' RACE reads. The sample spans about 200,000 distinct CDR3 sequences; the ten largest clones claim 7.5% to 8%. Material: blood. The receptors were gathered from a human donor with ulcerative colitis or Crohn's disease, or a healthy co-twin of an affected twin (not recorded which). Each CDR3 is given with its conserved first and last residue. The order of the fields is CDR3 protein, V gene, J gene.

CSARVSRRANTGELFF	TRBV20-1	TRBJ2-2
CASSFPGTVNQPQHF	TRBV28	TRBJ1-5
CASSPEPSGGRHPDEQFF	TRBV5-1	TRBJ2-1
CASRRSFNSYEQYF	TRBV28	TRBJ2-7
CASSLGDSWGYSNQPQHF	TRBV5-4	TRBJ1-5
CASSFQGAIEGYTF	TRBV28	TRBJ1-2
CASSLGFPGYNEQFF	TRBV7-6	TRBJ2-1
CASSLGLQETQYF	TRBV7-8	TRBJ2-5
CASSLTPETQYF	TRBV12-3/TRBV12-4	TRBJ2-5
CASSAGAGTNTGELFF	TRBV7-6	TRBJ2-2
CASSQERGPTYEQYF	TRBV4-1	TRBJ2-7
CATIAVVGTDTQYF	TRBV10-3	TRBJ2-3
CSVPPGRTDTQYF	TRBV29-1	TRBJ2-3
CASSQDSAQAYEQYF	TRBV4-1	TRBJ2-7
CASSPWDSPAKNIQYF	TRBV5-1	TRBJ2-4
CASSTLGDGNTEAFF	TRBV19	TRBJ1-1
CASNSGQNQETQYF	TRBV5-1	TRBJ2-5
CALSTSGANVLTF	TRBV12-3/TRBV12-4	TRBJ2-6
CASSQDFAGSGNTIYF	TRBV4-3	TRBJ1-3
CASSNQGNTEAFF	TRBV6-1	TRBJ1-1
CASRGTGMNTEAFF	TRBV6-2/TRBV6-3	TRBJ1-1
CASSKTSEQYNEQFF	TRBV5-4	TRBJ2-1
CASSLGPGKEQFF	TRBV12-3/TRBV12-4	TRBJ2-1
CASSQAGMLSYEQYF	TRBV3-1	TRBJ2-7
CATTGGQGYNEQFF	TRBV24-1	TRBJ2-1
CASKDGFSYNEQFF	TRBV5-1	TRBJ2-1
CASRGTGDSYEQYF	TRBV6-1	TRBJ2-7
CASSLVLRDSPLHF	TRBV11-2	TRBJ1-6
CATSREQVSYEQYF	TRBV15	TRBJ2-7
CSLGGTGVLCSNQPQHF	TRBV29-1	TRBJ1-5